The 13 T cell receptor beta chains below come from one sample, sequenced in a study of identical twins. TCRdb re-called the 5' RACE reads with MiXCR, one entry per CDR3 protein. Found here are about 570,000 distinct CDR3 sequences, just under 10% of them singletons; the top ten hold under 3.5%. These same records also appear under a second study, on yellow fever vaccine responses in identical twins.

Sequencing was done on a sample of PBMCs. These receptors all come from a woman under 30 in good health.

This clonotype was seen only a few times. The chain uses TRBV18 and TRBJ2-3; 10 nucleotides agree with TRBD2. V lost 1 base to trimming and J lost 4 bases; unmatched junction nucleotides: 8. Germline CDR1 and CDR2: KGHSH and LQKENI. The CDR3 consists of 17 residues. DNA for the CDR3: TGTGCCAGCTCACCACTAGTCGCTAGCGGGAGAGCAGATACGCAGTATTTT. Translated: CASSPLVASGRADTQYF.

The chain combines TRBV6-5 with TRBJ2-3; D gene uncertain. Germline lookup yields CDR1 MNHEY and CDR2 SVGAGI. The CDR3 is made up of 11 amino acids. V was cut by 6 bases and J by 7 bases, with 8 bases left in between. This chain's CDR3 is CASSSSNTQYF. Written as DNA, the CDR3 is TGTGCCAGCAGCTCTTCGAATACGCAGTATTTT.

This sequence joins TRBV30 and TRBJ2-3; TRBD2 matches at 8 bases. The CDR3 totals 15 residues. Trimming took 3 bases from V and 7 from J; bases not matched to a gene: 12. CDR1 is GTSNPN and CDR2 is SVGIG in the germline V gene (reference sequence). CDR3 residues: CAWRPAGVLVYTQYF. CDR3 nucleotides: TGTGCCTGGAGGCCAGCGGGAGTCCTCGTCTATACGCAGTATTTT. Based on the CDR3 plus reference TRBV30 and TRBJ2-3, the full variable domain is SQTIHQWPATLVQPVGSPLSLECTVEGTSNPNLYWYRQAAGRGLQLLFYSVGIGQISSEVPQNLSASRPQDRQFILSSKKLLLSDSGFYLCAWRPAGVLVYTQYFGPGTRLTVL.

The V and J genes are TRBV2 and TRBJ2-1; a weak D match, TRBD1 (6 bases). V gave up 4 bases and J gave up 4 bases, with 8 bases separating them. The CDR3 runs 13 residues. CDR1 SNHLY and CDR2 FYNNEI come from the germline V gene. The CDR3 loop reads CASSGTGYNEQFF. The CDR3 DNA follows: TGTGCCAGCAGTGGAACAGGGTACAATGAGCAGTTCTTC. Drawing the rest from reference TRBV2 and TRBJ2-1, the complete variable domain is EPEVTQTPSHQVTQMGQEVILRCVPISNHLYFYWYRQILGQKVEFLVSFYNNEISEKSEIFDDQFSVERPDGSNFTLKIRSTKLEDSAMYFCASSGTGYNEQFFGPGTRLTVL.

The table lists this clonotype with many counts. The rearrangement links TRBV29-1 to TRBJ2-5, with 7 bases that match TRBD2. Losses at the gene ends were 4 bases for V and 5 bases for J; bases not matched to a gene: 13. The CDR3 contains 15 residues. The germline V gene has CDR1 SQVTM and CDR2 ANQGSEA. The CDR3 reads CSVVGAQWEGETQYF. For the CDR3, the DNA is TGCAGCGTTGTTGGGGCTCAATGGGAGGGGGAGACCCAGTACTTC. The full variable domain, rest sourced from reference TRBV29-1 and TRBJ2-5, is SAVISQKPSRDICQRGTSLTIQCQVDSQVTMMFWYRQQPGQSLTLIATANQGSEATYESGFVIDKFPISRPNLTFSTLTVSNMSPEDSSIYLCSVVGAQWEGETQYFGPGTRLLVL.

In this sample, this clonotype turned up a few times. This chain links TRBV7-3 with TRBJ2-2; 9 bases line up with TRBD1. This CDR3 spans 16 amino acids. The germline V gene encodes CDR1 SGHTA and CDR2 FQGTGA. V shed 4 bases, J shed 4 bases, and the junction held 7 bases outside the gene matches. Here the CDR3 reads CASSSRDRVRTGELFF. Here the CDR3 DNA reads TGTGCCAGCAGCTCCCGGGACAGGGTGCGCACCGGGGAGCTGTTTTTT.

This clonotype was detected a few times. The J gene is TRBJ1-2, the V gene TRBV25-1; 7 bases agree with TRBD1. CDR3 length: 16 amino acids. V lost 3 bases and J lost 3; bases outside the gene matches: 10. Germline V gene sequence: CDR1 MGHDK, CDR2 SYGVNS. CDR3 region: CASSDREGAADYGYTF. The CDR3 nucleotides read TGTGCCAGCAGTGATCGCGAGGGGGCAGCTGACTATGGCTACACCTTC.

This clonotype was recorded at least ten times. This chain joins TRBV20-1 and TRBJ2-1, with TRBD2 identical over 7 bases. There are 15 residues in the CDR3. The trim removed 2 bases at V and 8 bases at J, leaving 12 bases unmatched. The germline CDR1 and CDR2 sequences are DFQATT and SNEGSKA (reference sequence). The CDR3 DNA reads as TGCAGTGCTAGACCGCAGGCGGGAGCGTATCATGAGCAGTTCTTC. It translates to CSARPQAGAYHEQFF.

This clonotype has only a few counts. The genes are TRBV12-3 or TRBV12-4 and TRBJ1-3, with D uncertain. CDR3 size: 8 residues. The chain's CDR3 is CGLNTIYF. As DNA, the CDR3 is TGTGGGCTGAACACCATATATTTT.

This clonotype was seen a handful of times. This chain uses TRBV29-1 with TRBJ2-3, with TRBD2 identical over 9 bases. V trimming: 4 bases; J trimming: 0 bases; junction bases outside the gene matches: 5. Per germline, CDR1 SQVTM and CDR2 ANQGSEA. This CDR3 has 15 residues. The CDR3 here is CSVAASGVSTDTQYF. In DNA form, the CDR3 reads TGCAGCGTTGCCGCTAGCGGGGTTAGCACAGATACGCAGTATTTT.

This rearrangement joins TRBV28 to TRBJ2-4; 10 nucleotides line up with TRBD2. CDR1 MDHEN and CDR2 SYDVKM come from the germline V gene. The length of the CDR3 is 16 residues. V dropped 4 bases and J dropped 1; count of bases not matched to a gene: 4. CDR3 bases: TGTGCCAGCAGTTCCTATAGCGGGGGGGCCAAAAACATTCAGTACTTC. Protein product: CASSSYSGGAKNIQYF.

The V gene is TRBV12-3 or TRBV12-4, the J gene TRBJ2-7, with TRBD2 as a possible D gene (7 bases). Trimming took 8 bases from V and 4 from J, leaving 18 bases between them. CDR3 size: 14 residues. CDR3 DNA sequence: TGTGCCAGCGCCGGGACTCGGGGGGCTTACGAGCAGTACTTC. Translating gives CASAGTRGAYEQYF.

In this sample, this clonotype turned up a few times. V gene TRBV28 combines with J gene TRBJ2-7, with TRBD1 as a possible D gene (6 bases). Germline V lookup: CDR1 MDHEN, CDR2 SYDVKM. The V and J ends lost 4 bases and 0 bases respectively, with 13 bases between them. The CDR3 extends over 15 amino acids. DNA of the CDR3: TGTGCCAGCAGTTCCGCACAGGGTAGCTCCTACGAGCAGTACTTC. Its translation: CASSSAQGSSYEQYF.